The T cell receptor (beta chain) described here comes from a study of cytomegalovirus exposure and HLA in healthy donors. Assay used: immunoSEQ multiplex PCR; TCRdb lists only in-frame clones, some missing. The sample lists tens of thousands of clones; under 95% were seen once. Study outcomes and limitations: TCR clusters originating in the first cohort tended to co-occur in the 110 or so validation repertoires, according to a later analysis.

V was clipped by 8 bases and J by 1 base, with 5 bases between them. This CDR3 region has 11 residues. Germline V lookup: CDR1 SNHLY, CDR2 FYNNEI. This clone has only one observation. Its specificity is unknown. The chain links TRBV2 to TRBJ1-1; D is undetermined. The receptor was isolated from a man aged 25 to 40 in good health and CMV-seronegative. Input material: PBMCs. The CDR3 here is CASRWNTEAFF. CDR3 nucleotide sequence: TGTGCCAGCCGGTGGAACACTGAAGCTTTCTTT.